The clone carrying this TCR beta chain ranks as medium-sized. Its antigen remains unknown. A total of 2 million PBMCs stored at -80 degrees C provided the unsorted libraries. 5'RACE with 10-nucleotide random UMIs produced the cDNA. Every sequencing run produced over 180 million TCR-beta sequences that came from 15-18 subjects. TCRdb re-derived calls from the 5' RACE reads in MiXCR, one entry per CDR3 protein. Of about 24,000 distinct CDR3 sequences listed, 6.5% to 8% are singletons. This specimen belongs to a study of neurological immune-mediated disorders. Study results and caveats: The greatest TCR clonal expansion appeared in HTLV-1-associated myelopathy and the smallest, falling below healthy controls, in multiple sclerosis.

Sequencing was done on a sample of PBMCs. The sequence was collected from a middle-aged woman in good health.

This CDR3 is CSASRLAGVNNEQFF. The CDR3, as DNA: TGCAGTGCTAGCAGGCTAGCGGGAGTGAACAATGAGCAGTTCTTC. The chain has TRBV20-1 and TRBJ2-1; TRBD2 aligns across 10 bases. The CDR3 has 15 amino acids. Germline CDR1 reads DFQATT; CDR2 reads SNEGSKA (reference sequence). The V and J ends lost 3 bases and 5 bases, in that order; junction bases with no gene match: 7.